This entry describes one T cell receptor beta chain. Its antigen is not identified. CDR1 and CDR2 from the germline V gene are ENHRY and SYGVKD. Trimming cost V 10 bases and J 4 bases; bases outside gene matches: 4. This CDR3 spans 11 amino acids. The data stem from a study of cytomegalovirus exposure and HLA in healthy donors. PCR used 60 Vbeta primers and 13 Jbeta primers. Profiling relied on immunoSEQ multiplex PCR, and the TCRdb table lists in-frame clones only, not all of them. This repertoire shows 200,000 to 250,000 clones, about 84% found once; its top ten account for roughly 1.3%. Findings of the study overall: In a later analysis, V- and J-gene trimming of beta chains associated with a DCLRE1C missense variant, replicated independently. Later analysis suggested most CMV-associated TCR beta chains were HLA-restricted.

The sequencing input was PBMCs. The origin of this receptor is a human donor in good health. The chain joins TRBV10-3 to TRBJ2-7, with 7 bases matching TRBD1. The CDR3 here is CATRQGYEQYF. DNA for the CDR3: TGTGCCACCCGACAGGGATACGAGCAGTACTTC.